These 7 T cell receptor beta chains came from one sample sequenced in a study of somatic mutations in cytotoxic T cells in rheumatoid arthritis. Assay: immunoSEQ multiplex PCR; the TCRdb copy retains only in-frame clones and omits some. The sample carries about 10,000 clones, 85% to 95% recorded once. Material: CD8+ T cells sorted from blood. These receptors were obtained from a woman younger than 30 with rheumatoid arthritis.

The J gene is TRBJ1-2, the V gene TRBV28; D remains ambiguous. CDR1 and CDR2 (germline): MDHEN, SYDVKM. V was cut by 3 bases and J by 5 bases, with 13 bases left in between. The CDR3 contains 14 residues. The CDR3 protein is CASSFNSGYYGYTF. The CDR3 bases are TGTGCCAGCAGTTTTAACTCGGGGTATTATGGCTACACCTTC.

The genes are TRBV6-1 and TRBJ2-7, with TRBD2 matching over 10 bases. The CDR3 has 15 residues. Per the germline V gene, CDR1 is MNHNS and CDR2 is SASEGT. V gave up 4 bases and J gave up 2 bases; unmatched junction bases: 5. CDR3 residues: CASSAGTSVAYEQYF. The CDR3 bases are TGTGCCAGCAGTGCGGGGACTAGCGTCGCCTACGAGCAGTACTTC.

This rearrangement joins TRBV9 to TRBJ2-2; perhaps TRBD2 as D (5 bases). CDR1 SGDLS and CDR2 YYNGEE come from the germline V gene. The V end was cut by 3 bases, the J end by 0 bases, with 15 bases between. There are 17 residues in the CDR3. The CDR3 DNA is TGTGCCAGCAGCGCACCCATCAAAGCGGCGAACACCGGGGAGCTGTTTTTT. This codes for CASSAPIKAANTGELFF. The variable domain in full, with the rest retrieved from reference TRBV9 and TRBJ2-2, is DSGVTQTPKHLITATGQRVTLRCSPRSGDLSVYWYQQSLDQGLQFLIQYYNGEERAKGNILERFSAQQFPDLHSELNLSSLELGDSALYFCASSAPIKAANTGELFFGEGSRLTVL.

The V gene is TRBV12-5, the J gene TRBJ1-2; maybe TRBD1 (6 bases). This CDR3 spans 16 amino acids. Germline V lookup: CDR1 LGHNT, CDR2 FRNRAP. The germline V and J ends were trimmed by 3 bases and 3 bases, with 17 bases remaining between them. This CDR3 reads CASGFSNGRTDYGYTF. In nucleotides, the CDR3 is TGTGCTAGTGGTTTCTCCAACGGGAGGACAGACTATGGCTACACCTTC.

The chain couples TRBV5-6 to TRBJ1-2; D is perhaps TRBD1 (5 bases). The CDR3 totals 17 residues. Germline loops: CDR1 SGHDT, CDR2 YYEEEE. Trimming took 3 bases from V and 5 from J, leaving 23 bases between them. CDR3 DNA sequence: TGTGCCAGCAGCTCGGAGGAGGGTGGGGGACTCTCATATGGCTACACCTTC. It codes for CASSSEEGGGLSYGYTF. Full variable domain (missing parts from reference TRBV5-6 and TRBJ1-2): DAGVTQSPTHLIKTRGQQVTLRCSPKSGHDTVSWYQQALGQGPQFIFQYYEEEERQRGNFPDRFSGHQFPNYSSELNVNALLLGDSALYLCASSSEEGGGLSYGYTFGSGTRLTVV.

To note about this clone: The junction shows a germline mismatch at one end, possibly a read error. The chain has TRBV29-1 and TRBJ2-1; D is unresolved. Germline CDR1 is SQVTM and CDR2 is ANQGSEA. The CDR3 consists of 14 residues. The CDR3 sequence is CSVDVESSYNGQFF. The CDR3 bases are TGCAGCGTTGATGTGGAGAGCTCCTACAATGGGCAGTTCTTC.

The CDR3 loop reads CASSPGTDRLDTQYF. The CDR3 nucleotides read TGTGCCAGCAGCCCAGGGACGGACAGGCTCGATACGCAGTATTTT. The chain is built from TRBV11-2 and TRBJ2-3; 7 bases agree with TRBD1. CDR3 length: 15 residues. Germline CDR1 and CDR2: SGHAT and FQNNGV. The trim removed 5 bases at V and 6 bases at J, leaving 11 bases unmatched. The complete variable domain, with remaining parts taken from reference TRBV11-2 and TRBJ2-3, reads EAGVAQSPRYKIIEKRQSVAFWCNPISGHATLYWYQQILGQGPKLLIQFQNNGVVDDSQLPKDRFSAERLKGVDSTLKIQPAKLEDSAVYLCASSPGTDRLDTQYFGPGTRLTVL.